These 23 T cell receptor beta chains came from one sample sequenced in a study of T cell repertoires in cytomegalovirus infection. These receptors lack a known antigen. TCRdb independently ran MiXCR on the reads; one entry per CDR3 protein. This sample has roughly 570,000 distinct CDR3 sequences, with 40% found just once. Specimen: cultured PBMCs, collected from culture after CMV antigen stimulation. The receptors stem from a human donor in good health (CMV status not recorded). Some clones in this sample may be carry-over from other donors' samples.

This clonotype was seen only a few times. The chain employs TRBV7-2 and TRBJ2-1; D unresolved. This CDR3 comprises 14 residues. The V gene's germline CDR1 is SGHTA and CDR2 FQGNSA. Between the trimmed V and J ends, which lost 5 bases and 12 bases, there was a span of 20 bases. For the CDR3, the DNA is TGTGCCAGCAGCACCAACCCCGTCGCCGTGGGGCAGTTCTTC. Amino acids: CASSTNPVAVGQFF.

At least ten counts were recorded for this clonotype. V is TRBV7-2 and J is TRBJ2-3; maybe TRBD1 (5 bases). Germline V gives CDR1 SGHTA, CDR2 FQGNSA. V was pared by 5 bases and J by 9 bases, with 15 bases between. The CDR3 is 13 residues long. CDR3: CASSAQETATQYF. CDR3 sequence (DNA): TGTGCCAGCAGCGCCCAGGAGACAGCCACGCAGTATTTT.

V usage is TRBV6-6 and J usage is TRBJ1-4; D is undetermined. The ends were cut back, 0 bases at V and 4 bases at J, with 18 bases in the middle. Germline V gene data show CDR1 as MNHNY and CDR2 as SVGAGI (reference sequence). The CDR3 is 18 residues long. The CDR3, as DNA: TGTGCCAGCAGTTACTCGAGACCCCAGGCGAGTCATAATGAAAAACTGTTTTTT. Amino acids: CASSYSRPQASHNEKLFF.

This clonotype has only a few counts. The chain combines TRBV7-4 with TRBJ2-7; D might be TRBD1 (5 bases). CDR3 size: 16 residues. V was shortened by 5 bases and J by 3 bases, with 20 bases between the two germline ends. Germline-derived CDR1 and CDR2 are SGHVT and SQSDAQ. DNA for the CDR3: TGTGCCAGCAGCCACCAGGGATTTGAGTGGGGCTACGAGCAGTACTTC. Its protein product is CASSHQGFEWGYEQYF.

The V gene is TRBV4-3, the J gene TRBJ1-5; D gene ambiguous. Germline CDR1 is LGHNA and CDR2 is YSLEER. The CDR3 contains 15 residues. V was clipped by 2 bases and J by 9 bases, with 17 bases between them. This CDR3 is CASSQRYGELMPQHF. CDR3 sequence (DNA): TGCGCCAGCAGCCAACGGTATGGGGAGCTCATGCCCCAGCATTTT.

Only a few counts were recorded for this clonotype. The chain carries TRBV19 and TRBJ1-5; D is perhaps TRBD1 (5 bases). Per germline, CDR1 LNHDA and CDR2 SQIVND (reference sequence). The CDR3 is 14 amino acids. V dropped 5 bases and J dropped 8 bases, with 16 bases sitting between them. The CDR3 sequence is CASSSRTGTEPQHF. CDR3 DNA: TGTGCCAGTAGTTCCCGGACTGGGACGGAGCCCCAGCATTTT. The full variable domain, rest sourced from reference TRBV19 and TRBJ1-5, is DGGITQSPKYLFRKEGQNVTLSCEQNLNHDAMYWYRQDPGQGLRLIYYSQIVNDFQKGDIAEGYSVSREKKESFPLTVTSAQKNPTAFYLCASSSRTGTEPQHFGDGTRLSIL.

This clonotype was detected only a few times. CDR3 amino acids: CASSAQGSYEQYF. The CDR3 DNA sequence: TGTGCCAGCAGCGCCCAAGGCTCCTACGAGCAGTACTTC. This chain uses TRBV5-4 with TRBJ2-7; the D is unclear. This CDR3 spans 13 amino acids. Trimming stripped 4 bases from V and 0 bases from J, with 8 bases between. Germline V gene data show CDR1 as SGHNT and CDR2 as YYREEE (reference sequence).

The chain uses TRBV12-3 or TRBV12-4 and TRBJ2-1; D gene ambiguous. The CDR3 sequence is 12 residues long. V shed 7 bases and J shed 9 bases, with 13 bases lying between them. The CDR3 DNA reads TGTGCCAGCACCCCTTGGGGTGCTGAGCAGTTCTTC. Its protein is CASTPWGAEQFF.

The chain joins TRBV7-2 to TRBJ1-5; no clear D gene. Germline V gives CDR1 SGHTA, CDR2 FQGNSA. The CDR3 spans 12 residues. Trimming stripped 5 bases from V and 5 bases from J, with 7 bases between. The CDR3, as DNA: TGTGCCAGCAGCCCACCGGATCAGCCCCAGCATTTT. Translation gives CASSPPDQPQHF.

This sequence joins TRBV11-2 and TRBJ1-1; the D is unclear. The V gene lost 5 bases and the J gene lost 0 bases, with 16 bases spanning the gap. Germline V gene lookup returns CDR1 SGHAT and CDR2 FQNNGV. The CDR3 totals 16 residues. The CDR3, as DNA: TGTGCCAGCAGCCACCCCCGGGTTTCTCTGAACACTGAAGCTTTCTTT. It translates to CASSHPRVSLNTEAFF.

The sample holds many counts of this clonotype. The chain has TRBV7-2 and TRBJ2-5; 10 bases fit TRBD2. This CDR3 contains 17 residues. The ends lost 1 base at V and 3 bases at J; junction bases unmatched: 8. Germline loops: CDR1 SGHTA, CDR2 FQGNSA. This CDR3 is CASSLGLTSGVEETQYF. The CDR3 coding sequence is TGTGCCAGCAGCTTAGGTCTAACTAGCGGGGTGGAAGAGACCCAGTACTTC.

In its sample, this clonotype was seen many times. This rearrangement joins TRBV7-9 to TRBJ1-4; 10 bases are shared with TRBD1. Trimming took 5 bases from V and 8 from J; bases not matched to a gene: 8. Germline CDR1 reads SEHNR; CDR2 reads FQNEAQ (reference sequence). This CDR3 has 15 residues. The CDR3 region has the DNA TGTGCCAGCAGCCCCGCCGGGACAGGGGAAGAAAAACTGTTTTTT. Translating gives CASSPAGTGEEKLFF.

The rearrangement links TRBV4-1 to TRBJ1-1; D is possibly TRBD1 (5 bases). Germline V gene sequence: CDR1 MGHRA, CDR2 YSYEKL. The germline V and J ends were trimmed by 0 bases and 1 base, with 9 bases remaining between them. The CDR3 has 15 amino acids. DNA for the CDR3: TGCGCCAGCAGCCAAGATTTGGGGACGAACACTGAAGCTTTCTTT. Its protein product is CASSQDLGTNTEAFF.

J is TRBJ1-4 and V is TRBV14; D possibly corresponds to TRBD1 (6 bases). Trimming took off 1 base at V and 10 bases at J, with 16 bases between the two ends. CDR3 length: 15 amino acids. Germline CDR1 SGHDN, CDR2 FVKESK. CDR3 sequence (DNA): TGTGCCAGCAGCCAAGTTGGGACCGGGACATCAAAACTGTTTTTT. Translating gives CASSQVGTGTSKLFF.

CDR3: CSARAHGGPGKNSPLHF. The CDR3 nucleotides read TGCAGTGCTAGAGCCCATGGGGGACCGGGCAAGAATTCACCCCTCCACTTT. This rearrangement joins TRBV20-1 to TRBJ1-6; weak D call: TRBD1 (5 bases). V shed 1 base and J shed 7 bases, with 20 bases lying between them. The CDR3 runs to 17 residues. The V gene's germline CDR1 is DFQATT and CDR2 SNEGSKA (reference sequence).

V usage is TRBV7-8 and J usage is TRBJ2-1; 8 nucleotides match TRBD1. Unmatched junction bases numbered 9, after V lost 5 bases and J lost 6 bases. Germline loops: CDR1 SGHVS, CDR2 FQNEAQ. The CDR3 extends over 15 amino acids. The CDR3 here is CASSPFRTGRNEQFF. CDR3 bases: TGTGCCAGCAGCCCTTTCAGGACAGGGCGCAATGAGCAGTTCTTC.

This clonotype has a handful of counts. The CDR3 nucleotides read TGTGCCAGCAGCTTAGGTCCCAGGGGAAGATGGACAGATACGCAGTATTTT. This gives the protein CASSLGPRGRWTDTQYF. The chain uses TRBV7-2 and TRBJ2-3; tentative D call: TRBD1 (6 bases). The CDR3 covers 17 residues. In germline, CDR1 is SGHTA, CDR2 FQGNSA. V shed 1 base and J shed 3 bases, with 17 bases lying between them.

J is TRBJ1-1 and V is TRBV5-4; D call uncertain. CDR1 and CDR2 from the germline V gene are SGHNT and YYREEE (reference sequence). The CDR3 sequence is 15 residues long. The V and J ends lost 2 bases and 1 base respectively, with 12 bases between them. The CDR3 loop reads CASSFKWQANTEAFF. The CDR3 bases are TGTGCCAGCAGCTTTAAATGGCAGGCGAACACTGAAGCTTTCTTT.

This chain links TRBV7-8 with TRBJ2-1; perhaps TRBD2 as D (6 bases). V was shortened by 5 bases and J by 8 bases, with 19 bases between the two germline ends. Germline V lookup: CDR1 SGHVS, CDR2 FQNEAQ. This CDR3 is built from 15 residues. The CDR3 here is CASSLDAGGVDEQFF. CDR3 nucleotides: TGTGCCAGCAGCCTTGATGCAGGAGGGGTAGATGAGCAGTTCTTC.

The chain is built from TRBV24-1 and TRBJ2-1; D not certain. CDR3 length: 13 amino acids. V gave up 7 bases and J gave up 0 bases, with 6 bases separating them. Germline CDR1 KGHDR, CDR2 SFDVKD. CDR3 residues: CATSKDSYNEQFF. The CDR3 DNA reads TGTGCCACCAGCAAGGACTCCTACAATGAGCAGTTCTTC.

The chain couples TRBV7-2 to TRBJ2-1; possible D gene TRBD2, 5 bases. V lost 6 bases, J lost 9 bases, and 12 bases lay in between. The CDR3 consists of 12 residues. Per germline, CDR1 SGHTA and CDR2 FQGNSA. The CDR3 sequence: CASSPGSGEQFF. Written as DNA, the CDR3 is TGTGCCAGCAGTCCGGGAAGCGGTGAGCAGTTCTTC.

The chain carries TRBV7-4 and TRBJ2-1; 9 positions match TRBD1. Germline CDR1 and CDR2: SGHVT and SQSDAQ. The CDR3 is made up of 17 amino acids. Trimming took 4 bases from V and 5 from J; bases not matched to a gene: 12. The CDR3 here is CASSSKSTGQGHNEQFF. In DNA, the CDR3 is TGTGCCAGCAGCTCGAAGAGTACGGGACAGGGCCACAATGAGCAGTTCTTC.

This clonotype was counted a few times. The V call is TRBV6-2 or TRBV6-3, the J call TRBJ2-6; weak D call: TRBD2 (5 bases). The CDR3 has 16 residues. Trimming took off 7 bases at V and 0 bases at J, with 13 bases between the two ends. In germline, CDR1 is MNHEY, CDR2 SVGEGT. In DNA form, the CDR3 reads TGTGCCAGCACTGCCGGCGGGCACTCTGGGGCCAACGTCCTGACTTTC. It translates to CASTAGGHSGANVLTF.